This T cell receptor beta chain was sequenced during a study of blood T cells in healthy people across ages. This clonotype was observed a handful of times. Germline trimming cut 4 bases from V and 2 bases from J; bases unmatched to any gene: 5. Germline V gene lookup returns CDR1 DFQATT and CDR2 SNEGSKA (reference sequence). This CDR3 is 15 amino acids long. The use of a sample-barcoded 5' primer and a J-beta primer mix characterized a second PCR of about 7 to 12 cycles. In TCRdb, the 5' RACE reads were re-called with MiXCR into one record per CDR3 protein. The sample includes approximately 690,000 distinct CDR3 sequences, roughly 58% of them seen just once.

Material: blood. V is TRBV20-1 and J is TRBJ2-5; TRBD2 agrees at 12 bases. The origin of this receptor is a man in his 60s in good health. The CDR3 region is CSAKASGGGQETQYF. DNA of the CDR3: TGCAGTGCTAAGGCTAGCGGGGGGGGACAAGAGACCCAGTACTTC.